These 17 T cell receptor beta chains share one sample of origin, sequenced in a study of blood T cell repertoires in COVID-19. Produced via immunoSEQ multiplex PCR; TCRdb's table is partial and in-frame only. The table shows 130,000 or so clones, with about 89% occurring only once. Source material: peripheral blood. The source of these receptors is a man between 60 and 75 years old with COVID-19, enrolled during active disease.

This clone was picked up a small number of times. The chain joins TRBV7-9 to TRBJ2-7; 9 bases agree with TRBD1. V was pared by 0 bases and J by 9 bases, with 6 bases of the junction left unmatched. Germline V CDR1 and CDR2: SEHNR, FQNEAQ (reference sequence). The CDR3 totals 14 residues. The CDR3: CASSLAGQGAGQYF. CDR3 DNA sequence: TGTGCCAGCAGCTTAGCGGGACAGGGAGCCGGGCAGTACTTC.

CDR3 in amino acids: CASSQSQGAAGNTIYF. For the CDR3, the DNA is TGTGCCAGCAGCCAATCACAGGGGGCGGCTGGAAACACCATATATTTT. This rearrangement joins TRBV9 to TRBJ1-3; 9 bases match TRBD1. The J segment lost 2 bases and the V segment lost 4 bases, leaving 7 bases of the junction unmatched. The CDR3 extends over 16 amino acids. Germline V gene sequence: CDR1 SGDLS, CDR2 YYNGEE.

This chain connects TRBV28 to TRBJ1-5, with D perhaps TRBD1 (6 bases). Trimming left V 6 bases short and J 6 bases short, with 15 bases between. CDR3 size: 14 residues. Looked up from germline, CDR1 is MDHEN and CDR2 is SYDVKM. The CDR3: CASRGGGLAQPQHF. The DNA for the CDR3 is TGTGCCAGCAGAGGGGGAGGGCTGGCTCAGCCCCAGCATTTT.

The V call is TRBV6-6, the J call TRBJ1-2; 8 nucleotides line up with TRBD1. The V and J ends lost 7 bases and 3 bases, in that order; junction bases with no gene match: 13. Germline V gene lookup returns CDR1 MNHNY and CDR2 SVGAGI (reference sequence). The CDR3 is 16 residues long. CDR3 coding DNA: TGTGCCAGCAACCCGGACAGGGTAGAAGCTTACTATGGCTACACCTTC. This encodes CASNPDRVEAYYGYTF.

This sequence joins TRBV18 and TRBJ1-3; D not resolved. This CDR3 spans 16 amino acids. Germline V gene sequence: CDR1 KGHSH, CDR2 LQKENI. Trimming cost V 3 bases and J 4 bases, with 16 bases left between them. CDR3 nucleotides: TGTGCCAGCTCACCCCTCAAAGGAGGGCTAGGAAACACCATATATTTT. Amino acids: CASSPLKGGLGNTIYF. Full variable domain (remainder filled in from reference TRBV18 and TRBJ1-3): NAGVMQNPRHLVRRRGQEARLRCSPMKGHSHVYWYRQLPEEGLKFMVYLQKENIIDESGMPKERFSAEFPKEGPSILRIQQVVRGDSAAYFCASSPLKGGLGNTIYFGEGSWLTVV.

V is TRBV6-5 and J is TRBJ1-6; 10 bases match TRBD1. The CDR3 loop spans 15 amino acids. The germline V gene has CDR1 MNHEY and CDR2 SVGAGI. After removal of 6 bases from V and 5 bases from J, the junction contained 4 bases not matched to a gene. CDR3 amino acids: CASRGGTGDNSPLHF. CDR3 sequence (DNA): TGTGCCAGCAGGGGTGGGACAGGGGATAATTCACCCCTCCACTTT.

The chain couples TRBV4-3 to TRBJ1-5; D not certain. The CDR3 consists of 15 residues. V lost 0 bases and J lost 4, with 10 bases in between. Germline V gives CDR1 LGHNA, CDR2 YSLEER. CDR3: CASSQDQGGNQPQHF. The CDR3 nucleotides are TGCGCCAGCAGCCAAGATCAAGGAGGGAATCAGCCCCAGCATTTT.

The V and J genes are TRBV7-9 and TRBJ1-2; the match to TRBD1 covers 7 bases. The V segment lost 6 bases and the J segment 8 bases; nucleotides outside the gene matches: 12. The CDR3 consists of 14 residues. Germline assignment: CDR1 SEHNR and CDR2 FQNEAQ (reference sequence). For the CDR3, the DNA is TGTGCCAGCAGTCCCCCCGGCAGGGGGGAGGGCTACACCTTC. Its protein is CASSPPGRGEGYTF.

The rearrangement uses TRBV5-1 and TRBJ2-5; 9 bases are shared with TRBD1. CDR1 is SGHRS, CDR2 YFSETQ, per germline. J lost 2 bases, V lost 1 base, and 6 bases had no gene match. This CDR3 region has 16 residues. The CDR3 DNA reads TGCGCCAGCAGCTTGACAGGGGGCTCCCTACAAGAGACCCAGTACTTC. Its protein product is CASSLTGGSLQETQYF.

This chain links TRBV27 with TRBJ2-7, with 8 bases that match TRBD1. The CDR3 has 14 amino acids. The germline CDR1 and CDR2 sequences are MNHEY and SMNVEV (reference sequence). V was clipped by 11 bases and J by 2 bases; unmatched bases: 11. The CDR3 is CASTFARGPYEQYF. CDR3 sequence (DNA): TGTGCCTCCACGTTCGCCAGGGGGCCCTACGAGCAGTACTTC.

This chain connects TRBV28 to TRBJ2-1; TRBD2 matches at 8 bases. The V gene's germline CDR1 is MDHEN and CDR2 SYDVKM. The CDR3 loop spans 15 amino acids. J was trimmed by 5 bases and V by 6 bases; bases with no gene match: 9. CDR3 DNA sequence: TGTGCCAGCAGCAATGGACTAGCCGGGAACAATGAGCAGTTCTTC. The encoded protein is CASSNGLAGNNEQFF.

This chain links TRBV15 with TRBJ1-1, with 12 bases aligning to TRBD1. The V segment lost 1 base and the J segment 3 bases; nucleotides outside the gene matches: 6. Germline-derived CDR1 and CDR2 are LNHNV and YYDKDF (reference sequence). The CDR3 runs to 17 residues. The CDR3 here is CATSRVAGQGAYTEAFF. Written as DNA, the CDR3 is TGTGCCACCAGCAGAGTCGCGGGACAGGGGGCCTACACTGAAGCTTTCTTT.

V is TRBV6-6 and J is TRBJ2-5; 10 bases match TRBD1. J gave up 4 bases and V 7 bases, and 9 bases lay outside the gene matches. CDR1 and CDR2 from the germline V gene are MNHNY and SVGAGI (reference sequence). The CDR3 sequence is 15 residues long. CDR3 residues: CASTVGTGDAETQYF. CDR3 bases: TGTGCCAGCACGGTTGGGACAGGGGACGCAGAGACCCAGTACTTC.

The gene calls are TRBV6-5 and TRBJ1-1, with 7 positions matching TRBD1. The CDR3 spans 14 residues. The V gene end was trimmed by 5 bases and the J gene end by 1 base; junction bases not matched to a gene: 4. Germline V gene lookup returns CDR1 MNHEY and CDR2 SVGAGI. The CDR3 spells CASSPTGTNTEAFF. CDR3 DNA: TGTGCCAGCAGTCCGACAGGGACGAACACTGAAGCTTTCTTT.

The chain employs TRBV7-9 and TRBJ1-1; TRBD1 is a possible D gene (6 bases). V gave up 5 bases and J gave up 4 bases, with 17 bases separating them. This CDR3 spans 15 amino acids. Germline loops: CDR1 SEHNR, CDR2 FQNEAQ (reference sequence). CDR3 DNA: TGTGCCAGCAGCAGCAGCGGGGGCGTCGGCACTGAAGCTTTCTTT. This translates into CASSSSGGVGTEAFF.

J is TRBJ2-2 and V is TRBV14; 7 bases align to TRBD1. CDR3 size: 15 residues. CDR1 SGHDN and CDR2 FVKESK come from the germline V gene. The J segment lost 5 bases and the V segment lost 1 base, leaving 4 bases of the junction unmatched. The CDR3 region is CASSQGQGRTGELFF. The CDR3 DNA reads TGTGCCAGCAGCCAAGGACAGGGAAGGACCGGGGAGCTGTTTTTT.

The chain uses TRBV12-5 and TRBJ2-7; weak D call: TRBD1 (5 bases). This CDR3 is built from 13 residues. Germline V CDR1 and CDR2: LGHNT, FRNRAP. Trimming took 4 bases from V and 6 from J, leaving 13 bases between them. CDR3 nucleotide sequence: TGTGCTAGTGGTTCCATTTCAGGGTCCGAGCAGTACTTC. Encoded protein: CASGSISGSEQYF.